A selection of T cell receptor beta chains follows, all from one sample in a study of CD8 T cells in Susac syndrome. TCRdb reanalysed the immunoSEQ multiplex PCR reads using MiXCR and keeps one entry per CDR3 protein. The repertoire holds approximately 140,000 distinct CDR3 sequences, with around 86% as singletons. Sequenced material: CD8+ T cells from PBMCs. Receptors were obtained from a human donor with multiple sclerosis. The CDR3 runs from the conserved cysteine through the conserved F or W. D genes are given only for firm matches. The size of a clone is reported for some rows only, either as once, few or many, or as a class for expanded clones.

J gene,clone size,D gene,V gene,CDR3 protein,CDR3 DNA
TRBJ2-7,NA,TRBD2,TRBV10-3,CAISGEGNEQYF,TGTGCCATCAGTGGGGAGGGGAACGAGCAGTACTTC
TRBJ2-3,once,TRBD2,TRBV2,CACAGTTMTDTQYF,TGTGCCTGCGCCGGGACTACGATGACAGATACGCAGTATTTT
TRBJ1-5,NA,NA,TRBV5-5,CASSPQSAGGQPQHF,TGTGCCAGCAGCCCTCAAAGTGCTGGCGGGCAGCCCCAGCATTTT
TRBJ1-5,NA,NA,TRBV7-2,CASSLAAALRNQPQHF,TGTGCCAGCAGCTTAGCGGCGGCCCTGAGGAATCAGCCCCAGCATTTT
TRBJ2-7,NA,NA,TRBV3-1,CASSQAGTGEQYF,TGTGCCAGCAGCCAAGCCGGGACGGGGGAGCAGTACTTC
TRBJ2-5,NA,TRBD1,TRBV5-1,CASSFRPGQAYQETQYF,TGCGCCAGCAGCTTTAGGCCGGGACAGGCATACCAAGAGACCCAGTACTTC
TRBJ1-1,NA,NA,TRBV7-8,CAAGTATEAFF,TGTGCGGCGGGCACGGCTACTGAAGCTTTCTTT
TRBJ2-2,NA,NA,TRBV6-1,CASSDFAGTENTGELFF,TGTGCCAGCAGTGACTTTGCCGGGACTGAGAACACCGGGGAGCTGTTTTTT
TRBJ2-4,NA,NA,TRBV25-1,CASSEFPAKNIQYF,TGTGCCAGCAGTGAATTTCCAGCCAAAAACATTCAGTACTTC
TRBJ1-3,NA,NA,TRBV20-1,CSARIRVATRNTIYF,TGCAGTGCTAGGATTCGGGTAGCAACGAGAAACACCATATATTTT
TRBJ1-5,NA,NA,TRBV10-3,CAISESVGGRNQPQHF,TGTGCCATCAGTGAGTCGGTGGGGGGGAGGAACCAGCCCCAGCATTTT
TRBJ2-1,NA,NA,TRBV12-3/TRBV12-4,CASSSPDSYNEQFF,TGTGCCAGCAGTTCCCCGGACTCTTACAATGAGCAGTTCTTC
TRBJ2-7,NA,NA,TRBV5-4,CASSLVNEQYF,TGTGCCAGCAGCTTGGTAAACGAGCAGTACTTC
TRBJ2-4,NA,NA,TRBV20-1,CSAPFGVQNIQYF,TGCAGTGCTCCGTTTGGGGTGCAAAACATTCAGTACTTC
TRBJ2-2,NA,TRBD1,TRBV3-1,CASSHLIQGKRTGELFF,TGTGCCAGCAGCCATCTAATACAGGGGAAAAGGACCGGGGAGCTGTTTTTT
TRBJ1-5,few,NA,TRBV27,CASSSDQPQHF,TGTGCCAGCAGTTCGGATCAGCCCCAGCATTTT
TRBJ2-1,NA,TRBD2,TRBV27,CASSLSIGWSGGAINEQFF,TGTGCCAGCAGTTTATCGATAGGATGGAGCGGGGGGGCCATCAATGAGCAGTTCTTC
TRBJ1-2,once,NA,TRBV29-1,CSVEGEPDGEYGYTF,TGCAGCGTTGAAGGAGAACCGGACGGGGAGTATGGCTACACCTTC
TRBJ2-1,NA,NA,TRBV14,CASSRRAGGPNEQFF,TGTGCCAGCAGCCGGAGGGCAGGGGGTCCCAATGAGCAGTTCTTC
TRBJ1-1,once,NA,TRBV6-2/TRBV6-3,CASSYAAMNTEAFF,TGTGCCAGCAGTTACGCGGCTATGAACACTGAAGCTTTCTTT
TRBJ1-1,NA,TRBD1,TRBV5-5,CASSPGQGWNTEAFF,TGTGCCAGCAGCCCGGGACAGGGATGGAACACTGAAGCTTTCTTT
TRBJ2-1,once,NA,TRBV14,CASSQPKGLSNEQFF,TGTGCCAGCAGCCAGCCAAAAGGACTAAGCAATGAGCAGTTCTTC
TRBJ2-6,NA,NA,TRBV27,CASSLASGANVLTF,TGTGCCAGCAGTTTGGCCTCTGGGGCCAACGTCCTGACTTTC
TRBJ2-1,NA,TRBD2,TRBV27,CASSSPPTSPTYTSSYNEQFF,TGTGCCAGCAGTTCACCTCCGACTAGCCCGACATATACGAGCTCCTACAATGAGCAGTTCTTC
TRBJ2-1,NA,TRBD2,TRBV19,CASSIRAGVGHNEQFF,TGTGCCAGTAGTATTCGAGCGGGAGTAGGGCACAATGAGCAGTTCTTC
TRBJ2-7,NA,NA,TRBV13,CASSLGWGYEQYF,TGTGCCAGCAGCTTAGGCTGGGGCTACGAGCAGTACTTC
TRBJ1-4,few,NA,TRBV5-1,CASSLGQGGEKLFF,TGCGCCAGCAGCTTGGGACAAGGCGGTGAAAAACTGTTTTTT
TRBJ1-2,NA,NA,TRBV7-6,CASSLGEASSYGYTF,TGTGCCAGCAGCTTAGGGGAGGCCTCTAGCTATGGCTACACCTTC
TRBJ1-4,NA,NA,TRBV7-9,CASSLIVGEKLFF,TGTGCCAGCAGCTTAATCGTGGGGGAAAAACTGTTTTTT
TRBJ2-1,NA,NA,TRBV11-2,CASSLVIPMAEQPQSIHSYNEQFF,TGTGCCAGCAGCTTAGTTATACCTATGGCGGAGCAGCCACAAAGCATTCACTCCTACAATGAGCAGTTCTTC
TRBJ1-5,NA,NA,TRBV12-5,CASGLVPDMSNQPQHF,TGTGCTAGTGGTTTGGTCCCAGACATGAGCAATCAGCCCCAGCATTTT
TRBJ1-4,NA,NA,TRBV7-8,CASSFGRHNEKLFF,TGTGCCAGCAGCTTCGGGCGGCATAATGAAAAACTGTTTTTT
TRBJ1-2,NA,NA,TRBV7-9,CASNQDSLYGYTF,TGTGCCAGCAACCAGGACAGTTTGTATGGCTACACCTTC
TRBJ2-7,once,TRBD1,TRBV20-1,CSATAPKGASGEQYF,TGCAGTGCCACCGCGCCCAAGGGGGCCTCGGGTGAGCAGTACTTC
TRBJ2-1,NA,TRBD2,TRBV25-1,CASSESKPGTSNNEQFF,TGTGCCAGCAGTGAATCCAAACCCGGGACTAGCAACAATGAGCAGTTCTTC
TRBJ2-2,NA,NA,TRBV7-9,CASSKQGPGELFF,TGTGCCAGCAGCAAACAGGGACCCGGGGAGCTGTTTTTT
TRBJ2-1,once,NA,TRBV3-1,CASSQVVAGYSYNEQFF,TGTGCCAGCAGCCAAGTAGTTGCGGGATACTCCTACAATGAGCAGTTCTTC
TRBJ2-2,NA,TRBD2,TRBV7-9,CASSLAPAGGLLSRELFF,TGTGCCAGCAGCTTAGCCCCTGCGGGGGGACTTCTCTCCCGGGAGCTGTTTTTT
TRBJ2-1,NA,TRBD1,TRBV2,CASSPGQGTYNEQFF,TGTGCCAGCAGTCCGGGACAGGGGACTTACAATGAGCAGTTCTTC
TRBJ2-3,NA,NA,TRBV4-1,CASSQGGTYTQYF,TGCGCCAGCAGCCAAGGTGGAACCTATACGCAGTATTTT
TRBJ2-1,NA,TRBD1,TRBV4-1,CASSRIWTGESYNEQFF,TGCGCCAGCAGCCGGATATGGACAGGGGAGTCCTACAATGAGCAGTTCTTC
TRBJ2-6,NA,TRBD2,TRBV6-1,CASSGGLAGVGGANVLTF,TGTGCCAGCAGTGGGGGACTAGCGGGAGTTGGTGGGGCCAACGTCCTGACTTTC